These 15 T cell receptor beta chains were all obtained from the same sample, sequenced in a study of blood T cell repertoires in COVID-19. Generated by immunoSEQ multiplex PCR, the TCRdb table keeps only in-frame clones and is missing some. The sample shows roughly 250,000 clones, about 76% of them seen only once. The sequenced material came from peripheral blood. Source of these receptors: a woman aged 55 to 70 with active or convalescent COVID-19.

CDR3 in DNA: TGTGCCAGCAGCCAAGAAAGGGGGACAGATACGCAGTATTTT. Protein: CASSQERGTDTQYF. The chain combines TRBV3-1 (or the pseudogene TRBV3-2) with TRBJ2-3; TRBD1 is a possible D gene (6 bases). V was cut by 0 bases and J by 3 bases, with 7 bases left in between. The CDR3 has 14 amino acids. Germline V CDR1 and CDR2: LGHDT, YNNKEL (reference sequence).

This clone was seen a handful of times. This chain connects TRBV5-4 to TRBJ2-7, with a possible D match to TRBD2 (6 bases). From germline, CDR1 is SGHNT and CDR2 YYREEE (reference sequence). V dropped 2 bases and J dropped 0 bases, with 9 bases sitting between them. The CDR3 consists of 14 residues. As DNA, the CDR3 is TGTGCCAGCAGCTTCGGGACTGTCTCCTACGAGCAGTACTTC. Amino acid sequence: CASSFGTVSYEQYF.

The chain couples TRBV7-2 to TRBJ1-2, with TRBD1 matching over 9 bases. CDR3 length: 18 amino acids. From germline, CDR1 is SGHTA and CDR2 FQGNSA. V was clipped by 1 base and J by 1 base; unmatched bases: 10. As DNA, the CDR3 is TGTGCCAGCAGCTTAGTAACCGGGGGGACAGGGTTTAACTATGGCTACACCTTC. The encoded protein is CASSLVTGGTGFNYGYTF.

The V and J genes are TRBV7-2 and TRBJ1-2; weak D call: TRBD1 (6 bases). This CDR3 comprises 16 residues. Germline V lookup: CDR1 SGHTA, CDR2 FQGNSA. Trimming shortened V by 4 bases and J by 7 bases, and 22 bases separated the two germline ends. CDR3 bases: TGTGCCAGCAGCTCCCGAATGTGGACGGGGGGCGGTGGCTACACCTTC. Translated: CASSSRMWTGGGGYTF.

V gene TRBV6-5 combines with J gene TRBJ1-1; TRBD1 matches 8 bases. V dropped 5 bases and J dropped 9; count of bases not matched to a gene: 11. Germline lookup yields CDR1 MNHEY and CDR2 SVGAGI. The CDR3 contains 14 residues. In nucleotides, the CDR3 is TGTGCCAGCAGTCCTAACTTTGACAGGGGCCAAGCTTTCTTT. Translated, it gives CASSPNFDRGQAFF.

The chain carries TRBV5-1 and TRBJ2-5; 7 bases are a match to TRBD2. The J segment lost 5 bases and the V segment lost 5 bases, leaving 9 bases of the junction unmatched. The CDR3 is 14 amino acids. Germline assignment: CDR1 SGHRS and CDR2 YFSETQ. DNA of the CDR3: TGCGCCAGCAGGGCCCTAGCGGAATATGAGACCCAGTACTTC. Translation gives CASRALAEYETQYF.

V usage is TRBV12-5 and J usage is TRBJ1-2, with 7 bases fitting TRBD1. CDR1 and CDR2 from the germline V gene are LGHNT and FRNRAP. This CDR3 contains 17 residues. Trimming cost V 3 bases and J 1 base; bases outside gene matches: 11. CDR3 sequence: CASGFRTGKGDNYGYTF. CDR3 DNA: TGTGCTAGTGGTTTCAGGACAGGAAAAGGTGATAACTATGGCTACACCTTC.

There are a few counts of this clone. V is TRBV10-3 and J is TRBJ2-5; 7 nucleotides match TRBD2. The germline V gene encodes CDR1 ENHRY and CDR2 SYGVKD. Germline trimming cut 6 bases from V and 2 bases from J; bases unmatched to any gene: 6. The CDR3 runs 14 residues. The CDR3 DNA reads TGTGCCATCAGGAGCGGGGTCCAACAAGAGACCCAGTACTTC. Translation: CAIRSGVQQETQYF.

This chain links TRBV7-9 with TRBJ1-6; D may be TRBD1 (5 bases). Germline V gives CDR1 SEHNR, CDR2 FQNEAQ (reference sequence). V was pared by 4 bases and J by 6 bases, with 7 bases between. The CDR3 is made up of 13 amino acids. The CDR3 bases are TGTGCCAGCAGCTCCCAGGGTAATTCACCCCTCCACTTT. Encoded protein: CASSSQGNSPLHF. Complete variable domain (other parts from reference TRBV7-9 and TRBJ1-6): DTGVSQNPRHKITKRGQNVTFRCDPISEHNRLYWYRQTLGQGPEFLTYFQNEAQLEKSRLLSDRFSAERPKGSFSTLEIQRTEQGDSAMYLCASSSQGNSPLHFGNGTRLTVT.

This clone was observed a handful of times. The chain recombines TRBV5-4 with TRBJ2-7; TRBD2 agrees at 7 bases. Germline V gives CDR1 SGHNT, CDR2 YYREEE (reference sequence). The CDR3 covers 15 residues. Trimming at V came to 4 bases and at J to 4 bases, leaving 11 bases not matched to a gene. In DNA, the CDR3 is TGTGCCAGCAGCCCTCGCCAGCGGGGACCTTACGAGCAGTACTTC. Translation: CASSPRQRGPYEQYF.

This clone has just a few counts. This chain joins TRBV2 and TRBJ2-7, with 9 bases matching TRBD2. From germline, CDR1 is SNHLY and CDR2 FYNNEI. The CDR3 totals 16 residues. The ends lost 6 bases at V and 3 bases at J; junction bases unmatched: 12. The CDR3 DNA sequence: TGTGCCAGCAGGGAGGGTATGGGACTAGCCCTCTACGAGCAGTACTTC. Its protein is CASREGMGLALYEQYF.

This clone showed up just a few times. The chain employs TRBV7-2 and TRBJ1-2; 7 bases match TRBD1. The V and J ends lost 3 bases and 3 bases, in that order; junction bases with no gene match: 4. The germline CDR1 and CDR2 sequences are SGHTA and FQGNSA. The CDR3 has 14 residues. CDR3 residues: CASSFNQGDYGYTF. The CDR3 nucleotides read TGTGCCAGCAGCTTCAACCAGGGGGACTATGGCTACACCTTC. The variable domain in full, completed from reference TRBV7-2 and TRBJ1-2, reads GAGVSQSPSNKVTEKGKDVELRCDPISGHTALYWYRQSLGQGLEFLIYFQGNSAPDKSGLPSDRFSAERTGGSVSTLTIQRTQQEDSAVYLCASSFNQGDYGYTFGSGTRLTVV.

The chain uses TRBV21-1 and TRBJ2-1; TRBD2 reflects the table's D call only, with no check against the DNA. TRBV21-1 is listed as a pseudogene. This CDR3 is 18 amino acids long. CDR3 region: CASSKDNTGTSGGNEQFF. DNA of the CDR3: TGTGCCAGCAGCAAAGACAATACCGGGACTAGCGGAGGCAATGAGCAGTTCTTC.

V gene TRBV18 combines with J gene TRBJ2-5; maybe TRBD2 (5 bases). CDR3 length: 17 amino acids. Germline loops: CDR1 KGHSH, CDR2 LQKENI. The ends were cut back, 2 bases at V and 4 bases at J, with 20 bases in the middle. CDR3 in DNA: TGTGCCAGCTCACCAGTAACCGGAGGTTCTGCGGTAGAGACCCAGTACTTC. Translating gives CASSPVTGGSAVETQYF.

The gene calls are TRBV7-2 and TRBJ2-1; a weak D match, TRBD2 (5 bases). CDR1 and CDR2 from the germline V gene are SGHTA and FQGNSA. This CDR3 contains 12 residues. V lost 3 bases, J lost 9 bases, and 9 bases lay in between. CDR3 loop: CASSFGGFEQFF. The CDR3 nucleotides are TGTGCCAGCAGCTTCGGCGGGTTTGAGCAGTTCTTC.